Below are 18 T cell receptor beta chains sequenced from a single sample in a study of shared T cell receptors in the human thymus. Using immunoSEQ multiplex PCR, the repertoire was profiled, and TCRdb retains in-frame clones only, with some absent. The sample has hundreds of thousands of clones; around 87% are singletons. This sample also appeared in a second study, on human thymus T cells.

Sequencing input: thymocytes. These receptor sequences come from a boy younger than two with a congenital heart defect.

The chain combines TRBV15 with TRBJ2-4; D gene ambiguous. V was clipped by 0 bases and J by 5 bases, with 5 bases between them. Germline CDR1 is LNHNV and CDR2 is YYDKDF (reference sequence). This CDR3 is built from 13 residues. The DNA of the CDR3 is TGTGCCACCAGCAGAGATACAGAAAACATTCAGTACTTC. Translated: CATSRDTENIQYF.

The rearrangement uses TRBV19 and TRBJ2-5, with 7 bases lining up with TRBD2. V lost 11 bases to trimming and J lost 5 bases; unmatched junction nucleotides: 14. The V gene's germline CDR1 is LNHDA and CDR2 SQIVND (reference sequence). The CDR3 totals 14 residues. CDR3 sequence (DNA): TGTGCCCCCCTAGCGGCCCAAGAAGGGGAGACCCAGTACTTC. Amino acids: CAPLAAQEGETQYF.

This clone has just a few counts. This chain uses TRBV13 with TRBJ2-7; a possible D gene is TRBD2 (5 bases). Germline loops: CDR1 PRHDT, CDR2 FYEKMQ (reference sequence). The CDR3 covers 13 residues. Between the trimmed V and J ends, which lost 5 bases and 6 bases, there was a span of 14 bases. The CDR3 here is CASSRRTISEQYF. The CDR3 coding sequence is TGTGCCAGCAGCAGGAGGACCATTTCCGAGCAGTACTTC.

This chain uses TRBV27 with TRBJ2-5; 8 bases map to TRBD1. The V gene's germline CDR1 is MNHEY and CDR2 SMNVEV (reference sequence). The V segment lost 6 bases and the J segment 5 bases; nucleotides outside the gene matches: 11. This CDR3 spans 15 amino acids. CDR3 DNA: TGTGCCAGCAGCTACTCGGGACAGGAGTTGGAGACCCAGTACTTC. Protein product: CASSYSGQELETQYF.

This clone came up once. V usage is TRBV4-2 and J usage is TRBJ1-2; possibly TRBD1 for D (6 bases). There are 17 residues in the CDR3. Germline V gives CDR1 LGHNA, CDR2 YNFKEQ. Deletions cut 0 bases from V and 4 bases from J, with 18 bases between. The CDR3 spells CASSQDFGGPPLYGYTF. The CDR3 DNA reads TGTGCCAGCAGCCAAGATTTCGGGGGGCCCCCTCTCTATGGCTACACCTTC.

The rearrangement joins TRBV28 to TRBJ2-2; TRBD2 agrees at 16 bases. The CDR3 is made up of 17 amino acids. Germline lookup yields CDR1 MDHEN and CDR2 SYDVKM. V shed 8 bases and J 4 bases; nucleotides not matched to a gene: 7. CDR3 coding DNA: TGTGCCAGCCTAGGGACTAGCGGGAGGGATTTCACCGGGGAGCTGTTTTTT. This gives the protein CASLGTSGRDFTGELFF.

The J gene is TRBJ1-4, the V gene TRBV7-8, with 12 bases matching TRBD1. The junction had 20 bases not matched to a gene; V was cut back by 5 bases and J by 7 bases. The CDR3 extends over 20 amino acids. CDR1 SGHVS and CDR2 FQNEAQ come from the germline V gene. The CDR3 loop reads CASSLPGGTGGYRPIEKLFF. Here the CDR3 DNA reads TGTGCCAGCAGCCTCCCAGGGGGGACAGGGGGCTACCGGCCAATTGAAAAACTGTTTTTT. The full variable domain, with the rest looked up from reference TRBV7-8 and TRBJ1-4, is GAGVSQSPRYKVAKRGQDVALRCDPISGHVSLFWYQQALGQGPEFLTYFQNEAQLDKSGLPSDRFFAERPEGSVSTLKIQRTQQEDSAVYLCASSLPGGTGGYRPIEKLFFGSGTQLSVL.

V is TRBV11-3 and J is TRBJ1-5; D may be TRBD1 (6 bases). Germline V lookup: CDR1 SGHNT, CDR2 YENEEA. The CDR3 runs to 15 residues. The V end was cut by 6 bases, the J end by 7 bases, with 19 bases between. For the CDR3, the DNA is TGTGCCAGCAGACCAGTTGGACAGATCATCCAGCCCCAGCATTTT. Protein product: CASRPVGQIIQPQHF.

This sequence joins TRBV15 and TRBJ1-4, with a possible D match to TRBD1 (6 bases). The CDR3 has 17 residues. V shed 0 bases and J shed 6 bases, with 17 bases lying between them. Germline lookup yields CDR1 LNHNV and CDR2 YYDKDF (reference sequence). This chain's CDR3 is CATSREQAPGVYEKLFF. For the CDR3, the DNA is TGTGCCACCAGCAGAGAACAGGCCCCAGGGGTATATGAAAAACTGTTTTTT.

This clone was seen just once. V usage is TRBV5-1 and J usage is TRBJ1-4, with D uncertain. V dropped 7 bases and J dropped 0 bases, with 13 bases sitting between them. Germline CDR1 and CDR2: SGHRS and YFSETQ. The CDR3 has 15 residues. The CDR3: CASRDEGSTNEKLFF. The DNA of the CDR3 is TGCGCCAGCCGGGATGAGGGCTCAACTAATGAAAAACTGTTTTTT.

V is TRBV27 and J is TRBJ1-5, with a weak D call TRBD1 (5 bases). V lost 5 bases and J 0 bases, leaving 8 bases between the germline ends. This CDR3 has 14 residues. From germline, CDR1 is MNHEY and CDR2 SMNVEV (reference sequence). CDR3 bases: TGTGCCAGCAGTAGACAGAATAGCAATCAGCCCCAGCATTTT. Encoded protein: CASSRQNSNQPQHF.

The CDR3 DNA follows: TGTGCCAGCAGCTTCGGAGACTATGGCTACACCTTC. Residues: CASSFGDYGYTF. This chain connects TRBV11-2 to TRBJ1-2; D remains unclear. Trimming removed 3 bases at V and 3 bases at J, with 5 bases between. The germline V gene has CDR1 SGHAT and CDR2 FQNNGV. The CDR3 covers 12 residues.

The chain combines TRBV12-5 with TRBJ2-3; the match to TRBD2 covers 11 bases. CDR1 and CDR2 from the germline V gene are LGHNT and FRNRAP. The length of the CDR3 is 17 residues. V was pared by 0 bases and J by 3 bases, with 5 bases of the junction left unmatched. The CDR3 is CASGLVVSGRATDTQYF. Here the CDR3 DNA reads TGTGCTAGTGGTTTGGTTGTTAGCGGGAGGGCTACAGATACGCAGTATTTT. The full variable domain, with the rest looked up from reference TRBV12-5 and TRBJ2-3, is DARVTQTPRHKVTEMGQEVTMRCQPILGHNTVFWYRQTMMQGLELLAYFRNRAPLDDSGMPKDRFSAEMPDATLATLKIQPSEPRDSAVYFCASGLVVSGRATDTQYFGPGTRLTVL.

This chain links TRBV29-1 with TRBJ2-7; TRBD1 agrees at 12 bases. After removal of 8 bases from V and 5 bases from J, the junction contained 19 bases not matched to a gene. Germline V CDR1 and CDR2: SQVTM, ANQGSEA. The CDR3 has 17 residues. CDR3 region: CSPPAPGTGGADDEQYF. The CDR3 DNA sequence: TGCAGCCCCCCAGCCCCCGGGACAGGGGGCGCAGACGACGAGCAGTACTTC.

This chain connects TRBV6-1 to TRBJ1-1; 8 nucleotides match TRBD1. J was trimmed by 5 bases and V by 6 bases; bases with no gene match: 8. The CDR3 spans 14 residues. CDR1 is MNHNS and CDR2 is SASEGT in the germline V gene. The CDR3 bases are TGTGCCAGCAGGGGAACAGGGGGTAGGACTGAAGCTTTCTTT. Protein sequence: CASRGTGGRTEAFF.

The genes are TRBV27 and TRBJ2-1, with 13 bases aligning to TRBD2. The junction had 4 bases not matched to a gene; V was cut back by 3 bases and J by 8 bases. The CDR3 has 15 residues. Germline V gene data show CDR1 as MNHEY and CDR2 as SMNVEV (reference sequence). The CDR3 region is CASSFGLAGEDEQFF. The CDR3 region has the DNA TGTGCCAGCAGTTTCGGACTAGCGGGAGAGGATGAGCAGTTCTTC.

This clone was found a few times. DNA of the CDR3: TGTGCCAGCAGCTTAGAGGGACTAGCGGGAAGAGAGTACTTC. Translated: CASSLEGLAGREYF. The chain employs TRBV11-2 and TRBJ2-7; TRBD2 matches at 13 bases. The CDR3 is 14 amino acids. With V trimmed by 0 bases and J by 11 bases, 4 bases remained unmatched. CDR1 and CDR2 from the germline V gene are SGHAT and FQNNGV. The whole variable domain, remainder taken from reference TRBV11-2 and TRBJ2-7, is EAGVAQSPRYKIIEKRQSVAFWCNPISGHATLYWYQQILGQGPKLLIQFQNNGVVDDSQLPKDRFSAERLKGVDSTLKIQPAKLEDSAVYLCASSLEGLAGREYFGPGTRLTVT.

The table lists this clone with a count of one. The chain couples TRBV5-4 to TRBJ2-1; 9 bases are a match to TRBD2. The CDR3 loop spans 19 amino acids. CDR1 is SGHNT, CDR2 YYREEE, per germline (reference sequence). The V gene end was trimmed by 0 bases and the J gene end by 2 bases; junction bases not matched to a gene: 12. The chain's CDR3 is CASSLAGVAGVWAYNEQFF. CDR3 nucleotide sequence: TGTGCCAGCAGCTTGGCCGGGGTAGCGGGAGTCTGGGCCTACAATGAGCAGTTCTTC.